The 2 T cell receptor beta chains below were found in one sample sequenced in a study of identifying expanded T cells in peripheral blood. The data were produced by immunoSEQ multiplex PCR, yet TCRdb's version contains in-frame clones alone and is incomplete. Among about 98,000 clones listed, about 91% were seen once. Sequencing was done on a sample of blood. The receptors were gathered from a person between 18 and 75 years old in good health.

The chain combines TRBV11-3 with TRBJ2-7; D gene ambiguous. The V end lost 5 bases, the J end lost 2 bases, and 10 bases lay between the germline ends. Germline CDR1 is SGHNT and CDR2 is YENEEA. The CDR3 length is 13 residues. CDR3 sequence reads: CASSNDKTYEQYF. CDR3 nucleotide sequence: TGTGCCAGCAGCAACGACAAGACCTACGAGCAGTACTTC.

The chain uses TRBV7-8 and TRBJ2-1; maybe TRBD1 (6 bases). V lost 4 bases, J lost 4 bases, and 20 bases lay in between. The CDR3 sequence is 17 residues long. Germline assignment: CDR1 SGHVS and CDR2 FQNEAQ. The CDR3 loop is CASSSFIGGAPYNEQFF. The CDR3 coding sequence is TGTGCCAGCAGCTCCTTTATTGGGGGCGCCCCATACAATGAGCAGTTCTTC.